A selection of T cell receptor beta chains follows, all from one sample in a study of blood T cell repertoires in COVID-19. Clones were read by immunoSEQ multiplex PCR, and TCRdb kept only the in-frame ones, dropping some. Seen here are about 80,000 clones, about 87% observed once, and the top ten hold 6.5% to 8.5%. The sequencing input was peripheral blood. Receptors were obtained from an elderly woman with acute or convalescent COVID-19. Both conserved end residues are part of each CDR3. D genes are given only for firm matches. Rows may omit the clone size; those that give it use once, few, many or a size class.

CDR3aa: CAWSLSHDRGPNSPLHF; CDR3nt: TGTGCCTGGAGTCTCTCCCACGACAGGGGTCCGAATTCACCCCTCCACTTT; j_gene: TRBJ1-6; d_gene: TRBD1; v_gene: TRBV30; abundance: .
CDR3aa: CASKSQGNTEAFF; CDR3nt: TGTGCCAGCAAAAGCCAGGGGAACACTGAAGCTTTCTTT; j_gene: TRBJ1-1; d_gene: .; v_gene: TRBV2; abundance: .
CDR3aa: CATGTGGRNSPLHF; CDR3nt: TGTGCCACCGGTACAGGGGGCAGGAATTCACCCCTCCACTTT; j_gene: TRBJ1-6; d_gene: TRBD1; v_gene: TRBV15; abundance: .
CDR3aa: CASSSRGFRTDTQYF; CDR3nt: TGTGCCAGCAGCTCCAGGGGGTTTCGTACAGATACGCAGTATTTT; j_gene: TRBJ2-3; d_gene: TRBD1; v_gene: TRBV5-4; abundance: .
CDR3aa: CASSYEGDYGYTF; CDR3nt: TGTGCCAGCAGTTACGAGGGGGACTATGGCTACACCTTC; j_gene: TRBJ1-2; d_gene: .; v_gene: TRBV6-5; abundance: .
CDR3aa: CASSFGEIYEQYF; CDR3nt: TGTGCCAGCAGCTTTGGAGAAATCTACGAGCAGTACTTC; j_gene: TRBJ2-7; d_gene: .; v_gene: TRBV5-6; abundance: .
CDR3aa: CASGSGTGYFSEQYF; CDR3nt: TGTGCCAGCGGATCCGGGACAGGGTATTTTTCCGAGCAGTACTTC; j_gene: TRBJ2-7; d_gene: TRBD1; v_gene: TRBV6-5; abundance: .
CDR3aa: CASSSSWGQGAYYGYTF; CDR3nt: TGTGCCAGCAGCTCTTCCTGGGGACAGGGGGCTTACTATGGCTACACCTTC; j_gene: TRBJ1-2; d_gene: TRBD1; v_gene: TRBV9; abundance: .
CDR3aa: CASSSVAGFTDTQYF; CDR3nt: TGCGCCAGCAGCTCAGTAGCGGGGTTCACAGATACGCAGTATTTT; j_gene: TRBJ2-3; d_gene: TRBD2; v_gene: TRBV5-1; abundance: .
CDR3aa: CASSLEQASVYEQYF; CDR3nt: TGTGCCAGCAGCTTGGAACAGGCTTCGGTCTACGAGCAGTACTTC; j_gene: TRBJ2-7; d_gene: .; v_gene: TRBV5-4; abundance: .
CDR3aa: CASSIFRNTEAFF; CDR3nt: TGTGCCAGTAGTATATTCCGGAACACTGAAGCTTTCTTT; j_gene: TRBJ1-1; d_gene: .; v_gene: TRBV19; abundance: .
CDR3aa: CASSLSIGYTF; CDR3nt: TGTGCCAGCAGCTTGTCTATCGGCTACACCTTC; j_gene: TRBJ1-2; d_gene: .; v_gene: TRBV5-5; abundance: .
CDR3aa: CASSEQGVSSYEQYF; CDR3nt: TGTGCCAGCAGTGAACAGGGGGTTAGCTCCTACGAGCAGTACTTC; j_gene: TRBJ2-7; d_gene: TRBD1; v_gene: TRBV2; abundance: .
CDR3aa: CASSLARYIAGGLNTQYF; CDR3nt: TGCGCCAGCAGCTTGGCCCGATACATAGCGGGAGGACTCAATACGCAGTATTTT; j_gene: TRBJ2-3; d_gene: TRBD2; v_gene: TRBV5-1; abundance: .
CDR3aa: CASSPRTVGYEQYF; CDR3nt: TGTGCCAGCAGCCCCAGGACAGTGGGCTACGAGCAGTACTTC; j_gene: TRBJ2-7; d_gene: .; v_gene: TRBV9; abundance: .
CDR3aa: CASSPRRASTDTQYF; CDR3nt: TGTGCCAGCTCACCCCGCAGGGCAAGCACAGATACGCAGTATTTT; j_gene: TRBJ2-3; d_gene: .; v_gene: TRBV18; abundance: .
CDR3aa: CASSLGLAREQFF; CDR3nt: TGTGCCAGCAGCCTAGGACTAGCACGGGAGCAGTTCTTC; j_gene: TRBJ2-1; d_gene: TRBD2; v_gene: TRBV7-8; abundance: few
CDR3aa: CASSYWSTSNNEQFF; CDR3nt: TGTGCCAGCAGTTACTGGAGCACAAGCAACAATGAGCAGTTCTTC; j_gene: TRBJ2-1; d_gene: .; v_gene: TRBV6-5; abundance: .
CDR3aa: CASTGVRDGYTF; CDR3nt: TGTGCCAGTACAGGGGTAAGGGATGGCTACACCTTC; j_gene: TRBJ1-2; d_gene: .; v_gene: TRBV19; abundance: .
CDR3aa: CASSSGLPGEQYF; CDR3nt: TGTGCCAGCAGCTCCGGACTCCCGGGTGAGCAGTACTTC; j_gene: TRBJ2-7; d_gene: .; v_gene: TRBV7-2; abundance: .
CDR3aa: CASSQDSAGPETQYF; CDR3nt: TGCGCCAGCAGCCAAGATTCCGCGGGGCCGGAGACCCAGTACTTC; j_gene: TRBJ2-5; d_gene: .; v_gene: TRBV4-1; abundance: .
CDR3aa: CASSLEQGSYEQYF; CDR3nt: TGCGCCAGCAGCTTAGAACAGGGGTCCTACGAGCAGTACTTC; j_gene: TRBJ2-7; d_gene: TRBD1; v_gene: TRBV5-1; abundance: .
CDR3aa: CAITTDRGPYGYTF; CDR3nt: TGTGCCATCACTACGGACAGAGGACCCTATGGCTACACCTTC; j_gene: TRBJ1-2; d_gene: .; v_gene: TRBV10-3; abundance: .
CDR3aa: CAWSVVGFGYTF; CDR3nt: TGTGCCTGGAGTGTAGTCGGGTTTGGCTACACCTTC; j_gene: TRBJ1-2; d_gene: .; v_gene: TRBV30; abundance: .
CDR3aa: CASSEGRSSGNTIYF; CDR3nt: TGTGCCAGCAGTGAAGGACGGAGCTCTGGAAACACCATATATTTT; j_gene: TRBJ1-3; d_gene: .; v_gene: TRBV2; abundance: .
CDR3aa: CASSWDSQRTEAFF; CDR3nt: TGTGCCAGCAGCTGGGACTCTCAAAGGACTGAAGCTTTCTTT; j_gene: TRBJ1-1; d_gene: .; v_gene: TRBV5-4; abundance: .
CDR3aa: CASTYRGRGGPTEAFF; CDR3nt: TGTGCCAGCACCTACAGGGGGCGCGGGGGGCCCACTGAAGCTTTCTTT; j_gene: TRBJ1-1; d_gene: TRBD1; v_gene: TRBV6-6; abundance: few
CDR3aa: CASSLTGQPQHF; CDR3nt: TGTGCCAGCAGTCTGACAGGGCAGCCCCAGCATTTT; j_gene: TRBJ1-5; d_gene: TRBD1; v_gene: TRBV12-3/TRBV12-4; abundance: few
CDR3aa: CATSRRLGAEKLFF; CDR3nt: TGTGCCACCAGCAGACGGCTAGGAGCGGAAAAACTGTTTTTT; j_gene: TRBJ1-4; d_gene: .; v_gene: TRBV15; abundance: .
CDR3aa: CASSPGTEITFF; CDR3nt: TGTGCCAGCAGTCCGGGGACAGAGATAACTTTCTTT; j_gene: TRBJ1-1; d_gene: TRBD1; v_gene: TRBV6-5; abundance: .
CDR3aa: CASSLSGGSLGNEQFF; CDR3nt: TGTGCCAGCAGCTTATCCGGCGGGAGTTTGGGGAATGAGCAGTTCTTC; j_gene: TRBJ2-1; d_gene: TRBD2; v_gene: TRBV5-4; abundance: .
CDR3aa: CASSAFSGGRGGEQYF; CDR3nt: TGTGCCAGCAGTGCCTTTAGCGGAGGGCGTGGTGGCGAGCAGTACTTC; j_gene: TRBJ2-7; d_gene: .; v_gene: TRBV6-1; abundance: .
CDR3aa: CASSSFQTGTSYGYTF; CDR3nt: TGTGCCAGCAGTTCCTTCCAAACAGGGACCAGCTATGGCTACACCTTC; j_gene: TRBJ1-2; d_gene: .; v_gene: TRBV27; abundance: .
CDR3aa: CASGFTEPGDTQYF; CDR3nt: TGCGCCAGCGGGTTCACGGAACCGGGGGATACGCAGTATTTT; j_gene: TRBJ2-3; d_gene: .; v_gene: TRBV5-1; abundance: .
CDR3aa: CASSLTWDRVGEQYF; CDR3nt: TGTGCCAGCAGTTTGACTTGGGACAGGGTGGGCGAGCAGTACTTC; j_gene: TRBJ2-7; d_gene: TRBD1; v_gene: TRBV6-5; abundance: .
CDR3aa: CASLTLLSFRDRGQNTEAFF; CDR3nt: TGTGCCAGCCTCACCTTACTCTCCTTCCGGGACAGGGGGCAGAACACTGAAGCTTTCTTT; j_gene: TRBJ1-1; d_gene: TRBD1; v_gene: TRBV11-3; abundance: .
CDR3aa: CASSETGYGYTF; CDR3nt: TGTGCCAGCAGCGAGACAGGGTATGGCTACACCTTC; j_gene: TRBJ1-2; d_gene: TRBD1; v_gene: TRBV6-2/TRBV6-3; abundance: .
CDR3aa: CASSPTSGLETQYF; CDR3nt: TGTGCCAGCAGCCCCACTAGCGGTCTGGAGACCCAGTACTTC; j_gene: TRBJ2-5; d_gene: TRBD2; v_gene: TRBV11-2; abundance: once
CDR3aa: CASSQGTGNTEAFF; CDR3nt: TGTGCCAGCAGCCAAGGTACAGGGAACACTGAAGCTTTCTTT; j_gene: TRBJ1-1; d_gene: .; v_gene: TRBV3-1/TRBV3-2; abundance: .
CDR3aa: CASSPETGSSGNTIYF; CDR3nt: TGTGCCAGCTCACCAGAAACAGGGAGCTCTGGAAACACCATATATTTT; j_gene: TRBJ1-3; d_gene: .; v_gene: TRBV18; abundance: .
CDR3aa: CASSQDRTGFF; CDR3nt: TGTGCCAGCAGTCAGGACAGGACGGGGTTCTTC; j_gene: TRBJ2-1; d_gene: TRBD1; v_gene: TRBV6-5; abundance: .
CDR3aa: CASSPKRRVTDTQYF; CDR3nt: TGTGCCAGCAGCCCCAAGCGGAGGGTGACAGATACGCAGTATTTT; j_gene: TRBJ2-3; d_gene: .; v_gene: TRBV7-9; abundance: .
CDR3aa: CAISGGSNNQPQHF; CDR3nt: TGTGCCATCAGTGGGGGCAGTAACAATCAGCCCCAGCATTTT; j_gene: TRBJ1-5; d_gene: .; v_gene: TRBV10-3; abundance: .
CDR3aa: CASSARGGELFF; CDR3nt: TGTGCCAGCAGTGCAAGGGGCGGGGAGCTGTTTTTT; j_gene: TRBJ2-2; d_gene: .; v_gene: TRBV2; abundance: .
CDR3aa: CASSTQNRGPTYEAFF; CDR3nt: TGTGCCAGTAGTACACAAAACAGGGGTCCTACTTATGAAGCTTTCTTT; j_gene: TRBJ1-1; d_gene: TRBD1; v_gene: TRBV19; abundance: .
CDR3aa: CASSLSKSTEAFF; CDR3nt: TGTGCCAGCAGCTTATCCAAGAGCACTGAAGCTTTCTTT; j_gene: TRBJ1-1; d_gene: .; v_gene: TRBV7-9; abundance: once
CDR3aa: CASSPYPSSYEQYF; CDR3nt: TGTGCCAGCAGTCCATACCCCAGCTCCTACGAGCAGTACTTC; j_gene: TRBJ2-7; d_gene: .; v_gene: TRBV5-5; abundance: .
CDR3aa: CASSGGDRNYGYTF; CDR3nt: TGTGCCAGCAGCGGGGGGGACAGGAACTATGGCTACACCTTC; j_gene: TRBJ1-2; d_gene: TRBD1; v_gene: TRBV5-4; abundance: few
CDR3aa: CATSTRGPRSYNEQFF; CDR3nt: TGTGCCACCAGCACTCGCGGGCCGAGGAGCTACAATGAGCAGTTCTTC; j_gene: TRBJ2-1; d_gene: .; v_gene: TRBV15; abundance: .
CDR3aa: CASSPGVEYEQYF; CDR3nt: TGTGCCAGCAGCCCCGGGGTGGAGTACGAGCAGTACTTC; j_gene: TRBJ2-7; d_gene: .; v_gene: TRBV9; abundance: .
CDR3aa: CASSEAPPPAQYF; CDR3nt: TGTGCCAGCAGTGAAGCGCCCCCCCCGGCCCAGTACTTC; j_gene: TRBJ2-5; d_gene: .; v_gene: TRBV2; abundance: .
CDR3aa: CASSERVLNTEAFF; CDR3nt: TGTGCCAGCAGTGAGCGGGTACTGAACACTGAAGCTTTCTTT; j_gene: TRBJ1-1; d_gene: .; v_gene: TRBV2; abundance: .
CDR3aa: CASSSRPEGARGYTF; CDR3nt: TGCGCCAGCAGCTCACGACCCGAGGGGGCGAGGGGCTACACCTTC; j_gene: TRBJ1-2; d_gene: TRBD1; v_gene: TRBV5-1; abundance: .
CDR3aa: CSVGSEQYF; CDR3nt: TGCAGCGTTGGCAGCGAGCAGTACTTC; j_gene: TRBJ2-7; d_gene: .; v_gene: TRBV29-1; abundance: .
CDR3aa: CASSPVGGPPLHF; CDR3nt: TGTGCCAGCAGCCCCGTGGGGGGTCCACCCCTCCACTTT; j_gene: TRBJ1-6; d_gene: .; v_gene: TRBV2; abundance: .
CDR3aa: CASSAGGIGANVLTF; CDR3nt: TGTGCCAGCAGCGCTGGGGGGATCGGGGCCAACGTCCTGACTTTC; j_gene: TRBJ2-6; d_gene: .; v_gene: TRBV9; abundance: .
CDR3aa: CASSIPGSTEAFF; CDR3nt: TGTGCCAGTAGTATTCCAGGATCCACTGAAGCTTTCTTT; j_gene: TRBJ1-1; d_gene: .; v_gene: TRBV19; abundance: .
CDR3aa: CATHRDRGWNTEAFF; CDR3nt: TGTGCCACCCACCGGGACAGGGGTTGGAACACTGAAGCTTTCTTT; j_gene: TRBJ1-1; d_gene: TRBD1; v_gene: TRBV10-3; abundance: .
CDR3aa: CASSLEGALDQPQHF; CDR3nt: TGCGCCAGCAGCTTGGAGGGGGCACTAGATCAGCCCCAGCATTTT; j_gene: TRBJ1-5; d_gene: TRBD1; v_gene: TRBV5-1; abundance: .